The T cell receptor beta chain described here comes from a study of glioma-infiltrating T cells. Using RNA template, CDR3s of TCR alpha and beta were amplified with iRepertoire arm-PCR. One-step reverse transcription and amplification started from approximately 100-400 ng of tissue mRNA or PBMC total RNA. TCRdb re-called the multiplex PCR reads with MiXCR, one entry per CDR3 protein. The sample carries about 190,000 distinct CDR3 sequences, 32% recorded once. The length of the CDR3 is 14 residues. The V segment lost 5 bases and the J segment 8 bases; nucleotides outside the gene matches: 7. Germline V gene sequence: CDR1 MNHNS, CDR2 SASEGT. This clonotype was found many times. Its antigen is not identified. Regarding the study as a whole: Only very few CDR3 sequences appeared in both tissue and blood. Non-neoplastic patients had below-expected tissue-blood divergence, while all gliomas exceeded expectation.

The sample was glioma tissue, nonneoplastic brain tissue, or PBMCs (not recorded which). The chain is built from TRBV6-1 and TRBJ2-2; 8 nucleotides match TRBD2. The clonotype originates from a human donor with low-grade glioma or glioblastoma, undergoing nonglioma brain surgery, or in good health (not recorded which). CDR3 sequence (DNA): TGTGCCAGCAGTCCCGGGAGGGCCAGTGGGGAGCTGTTTTTT. Translation: CASSPGRASGELFF.